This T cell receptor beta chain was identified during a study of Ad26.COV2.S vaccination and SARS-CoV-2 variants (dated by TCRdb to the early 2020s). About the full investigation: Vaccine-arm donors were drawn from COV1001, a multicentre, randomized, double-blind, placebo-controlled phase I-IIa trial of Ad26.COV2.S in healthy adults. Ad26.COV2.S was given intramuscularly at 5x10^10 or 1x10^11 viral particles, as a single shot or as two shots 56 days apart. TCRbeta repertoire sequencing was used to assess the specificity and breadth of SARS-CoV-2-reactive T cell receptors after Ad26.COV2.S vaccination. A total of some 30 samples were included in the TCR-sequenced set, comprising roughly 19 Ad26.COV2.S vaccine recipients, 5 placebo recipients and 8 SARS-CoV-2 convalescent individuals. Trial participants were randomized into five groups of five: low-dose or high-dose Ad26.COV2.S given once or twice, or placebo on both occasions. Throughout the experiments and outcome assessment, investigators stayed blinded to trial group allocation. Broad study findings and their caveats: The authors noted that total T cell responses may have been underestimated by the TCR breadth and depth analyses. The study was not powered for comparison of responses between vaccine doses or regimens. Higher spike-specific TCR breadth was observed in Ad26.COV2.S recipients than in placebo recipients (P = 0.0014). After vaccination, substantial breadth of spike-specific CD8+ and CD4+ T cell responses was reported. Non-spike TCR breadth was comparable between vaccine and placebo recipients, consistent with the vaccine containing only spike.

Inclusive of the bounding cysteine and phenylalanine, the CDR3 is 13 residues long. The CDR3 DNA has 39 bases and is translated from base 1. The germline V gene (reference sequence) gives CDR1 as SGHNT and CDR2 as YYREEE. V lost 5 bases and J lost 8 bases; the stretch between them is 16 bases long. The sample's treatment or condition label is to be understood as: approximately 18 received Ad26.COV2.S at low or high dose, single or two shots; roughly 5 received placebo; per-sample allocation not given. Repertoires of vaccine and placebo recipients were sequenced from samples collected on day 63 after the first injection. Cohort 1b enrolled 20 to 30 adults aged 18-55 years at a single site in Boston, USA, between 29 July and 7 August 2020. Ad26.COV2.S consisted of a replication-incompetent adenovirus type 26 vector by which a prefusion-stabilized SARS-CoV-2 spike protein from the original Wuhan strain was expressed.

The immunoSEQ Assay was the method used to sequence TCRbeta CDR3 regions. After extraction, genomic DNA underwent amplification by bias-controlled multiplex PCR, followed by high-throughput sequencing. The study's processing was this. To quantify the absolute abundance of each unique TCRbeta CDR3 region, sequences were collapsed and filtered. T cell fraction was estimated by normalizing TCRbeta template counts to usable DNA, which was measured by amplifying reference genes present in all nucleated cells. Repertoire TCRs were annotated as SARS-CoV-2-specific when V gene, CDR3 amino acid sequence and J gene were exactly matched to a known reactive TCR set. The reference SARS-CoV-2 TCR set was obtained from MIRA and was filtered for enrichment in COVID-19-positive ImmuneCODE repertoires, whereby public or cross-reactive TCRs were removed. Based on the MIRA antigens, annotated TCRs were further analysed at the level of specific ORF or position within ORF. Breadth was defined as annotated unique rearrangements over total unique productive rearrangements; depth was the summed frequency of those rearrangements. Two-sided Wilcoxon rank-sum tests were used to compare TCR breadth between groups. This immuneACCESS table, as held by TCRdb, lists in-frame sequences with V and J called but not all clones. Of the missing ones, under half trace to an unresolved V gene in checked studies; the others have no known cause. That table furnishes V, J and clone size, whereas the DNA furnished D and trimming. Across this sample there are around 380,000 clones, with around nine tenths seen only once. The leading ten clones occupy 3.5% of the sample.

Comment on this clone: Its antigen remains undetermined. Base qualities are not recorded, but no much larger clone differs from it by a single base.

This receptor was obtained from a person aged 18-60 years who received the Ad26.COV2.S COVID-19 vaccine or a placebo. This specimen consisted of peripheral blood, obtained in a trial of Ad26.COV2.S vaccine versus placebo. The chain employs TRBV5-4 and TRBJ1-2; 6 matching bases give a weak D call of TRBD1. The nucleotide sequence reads TGTGCCAGCAGTGTGACAGGAGCGGGGGGCTACACCTTC. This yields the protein CASSVTGAGGYTF.